This TCR beta chain was sequenced in a study of blood T cell repertoires in COVID-19. Turning to the study itself: Samples representing acute and convalescent COVID-19 were sourced from the United States, Italy and Spain. PBMCs, B-cell-depleted T cells, or T cells provided the cDNA or gDNA that made up the material.

Under the authors' procedure: Reference gene primer amplification yielded estimated nucleated cell counts. Only in-frame clones appear in the TCRdb table, and some are missing; sequencing was by immunoSEQ multiplex PCR. V and J calls and clone size are given by that table; D and trimming were obtained from the DNA. The sample includes approximately 70,000 clones, around three quarters of them seen just once. Germline V gene data show CDR1 as SNHLY and CDR2 as FYNNEI. V was shortened by 7 bases and J by 4 bases, with 11 bases between the two germline ends. The CDR3 is 13 residues long. The chain links TRBV2 to TRBJ2-1, with D possibly being TRBD1 (6 bases). The sample comprised peripheral blood. The source of this sequence is a man in his sixties with active or convalescent COVID-19. In DNA form, the CDR3 reads TGTGCCAGCACCACGGACAGTTACAATGAGCAGTTCTTC. The encoded protein is CASTTDSYNEQFF.